This T cell receptor beta chain is drawn from a study of CD8 T cells in Susac syndrome. Sequencing of TCR beta covered CD8+ and CD4+ T cells obtained from blood. Included as multiple sclerosis controls were treatment-naive patients who had stable or active relapsing-remitting disease. In contrast to the negatively isolated CD8+ and CD4+ T cells, TEMRA cells were FACS-enriched. The CDR3 totals 15 residues. Trimming stripped 6 bases from V and 2 bases from J, with 13 bases between. The germline V gene encodes CDR1 SGHTA and CDR2 FQGTGA. Reverse transcription of roughly 0.45 to 1 ug RNA used random hexamers. Amplification of TCR beta CDR3 across 54 Vbeta and 13 Jbeta was performed with immunoSEQ multiplex PCR. Each CDR3 protein is one row after TCRdb ran MiXCR on the immunoSEQ multiplex PCR reads. This table has 250,000 to 350,000 distinct CDR3 sequences, about 85% appearing once.

This clonotype originated in a human donor with multiple sclerosis. The chain links TRBV7-3 to TRBJ2-2; the D call may be TRBD1 or TRBD2 (5 bases each). Sequenced: CD8+ T cells from PBMCs. This CDR3 reads CASRLGEGNTGELFF. The CDR3 nucleotides read TGTGCCAGCAGACTGGGGGAAGGCAACACCGGGGAGCTGTTTTTT.